This TCR beta chain was sequenced for a study of T cells in Graves' hyperthyroidism and ophthalmopathy. Across the study: Peripheral blood was acquired at first diagnosis, ahead of any therapy whatsoever.

Amplification of TCR beta CDR3 regions used RNA as the template. A first-round RT-PCR of the TCR CDR3 used the HTBI primer set. Each CDR3 protein gets one entry after TCRdb re-called the multiplex PCR reads with MiXCR. This table has roughly 400,000 distinct CDR3 sequences, 15% to 19% appearing once. Germline V gene data show CDR1 as MDHEN and CDR2 as SYDVKM. With V trimmed by 3 bases and J by 4 bases, 7 bases remained unmatched. The CDR3 contains 15 residues. It was at first hyperthyroidism diagnosis, before any ophthalmopathy symptoms, that the blood sample was taken. This clonotype was detected only a few times.

The chain combines TRBV28 with TRBJ2-5; 8 bases fit TRBD1. The origin of this receptor is a woman younger than 35 with Graves' hyperthyroidism that later progressed to Graves' ophthalmopathy. The sample comprised blood. The CDR3 spells CASSFGQGGRETQYF. The CDR3, as DNA: TGTGCCAGCAGTTTTGGACAGGGTGGGAGAGAGACCCAGTACTTC.